This is a list of T cell receptor beta chains from one sample in a study of technical replicates of blood from four donors. Repertoires were generated with immunoSEQ multiplex PCR, while TCRdb's copy carries only in-frame clones and drops some. Found here are roughly 92,000 clones, about 95% of them singletons; the top ten hold roughly 0.34%. The specimen sequenced was T cells isolated from PBMCs. The receptor set was obtained from a human donor in good health. Each CDR3 is given with its conserved first and last residue. A D gene is named only where the DNA matches it firmly. Rows may omit the clone size; those that give it use once, few, many or a size class.

CDR3 protein: CASISRDRINEKLFF; CDR3 DNA: TGTGCCAGTATTTCCCGGGACAGGATTAATGAAAAACTGTTTTTT; V gene: TRBV19; D gene: TRBD1; J gene: TRBJ1-4; clone size: .
CDR3 protein: CASSERERESGELFF; CDR3 DNA: TGTGCCAGCAGTGAGCGGGAGCGGGAATCCGGGGAGCTGTTTTTT; V gene: TRBV25-1; D gene: TRBD2; J gene: TRBJ2-2; clone size: .
CDR3 protein: CASRSPPDRVGLHEQYF; CDR3 DNA: TGTGCCAGCAGGTCCCCCCCCGACAGGGTCGGTCTTCACGAGCAGTACTTC; V gene: TRBV2; D gene: TRBD1; J gene: TRBJ2-7; clone size: .
CDR3 protein: CAGSYREGAGGYTF; CDR3 DNA: TGTGCCGGCAGTTACCGCGAGGGGGCCGGTGGCTACACCTTC; V gene: TRBV6-5; D gene: TRBD1; J gene: TRBJ1-2; clone size: .
CDR3 protein: CASSPDLGTAFYGYTF; CDR3 DNA: TGTGCCAGCAGCCCTGATTTGGGGACAGCATTCTATGGCTACACCTTC; V gene: TRBV11-2; D gene: TRBD1; J gene: TRBJ1-2; clone size: once
CDR3 protein: CASSVGEGSNQPQHF; CDR3 DNA: TGTGCCAGCAGCGTAGGGGAGGGGAGCAATCAGCCCCAGCATTTT; V gene: TRBV9; D gene: .; J gene: TRBJ1-5; clone size: .
CDR3 protein: CSVDSVNTEAFF; CDR3 DNA: TGCAGCGTTGACAGCGTTAACACTGAAGCTTTCTTT; V gene: TRBV29-1; D gene: .; J gene: TRBJ1-1; clone size: once
CDR3 protein: CASSPSETQYF; CDR3 DNA: TGTGCCAGCAGCCCCAGTGAGACCCAGTACTTC; V gene: TRBV7-2; D gene: .; J gene: TRBJ2-5; clone size: .
CDR3 protein: CASRGVAGELFF; CDR3 DNA: TGTGCCAGCCGGGGGGTCGCCGGGGAGCTGTTTTTT; V gene: TRBV6-1; D gene: TRBD2; J gene: TRBJ2-2; clone size: .
CDR3 protein: CASTLATGGNEQFF; CDR3 DNA: TGTGCCAGCACCCTCGCGACAGGGGGCAATGAGCAGTTCTTC; V gene: TRBV6-5; D gene: TRBD1; J gene: TRBJ2-1; clone size: .
CDR3 protein: CASSLGRYQETQYF; CDR3 DNA: TGTGCCAGCAGTTTAGGGAGGTACCAAGAGACCCAGTACTTC; V gene: TRBV28; D gene: .; J gene: TRBJ2-5; clone size: .
CDR3 protein: CATSRDGWGVQFWNEQFF; CDR3 DNA: TGTGCCACCAGCAGAGATGGGTGGGGAGTCCAGTTTTGGAACGAGCAGTTCTTC; V gene: TRBV15; D gene: .; J gene: TRBJ2-1; clone size: .
CDR3 protein: CASSPPLAGGPKNEQFF; CDR3 DNA: TGTGCCAGCTCCCCCCCTCTAGCGGGAGGGCCGAAGAATGAGCAGTTCTTC; V gene: TRBV28; D gene: TRBD2; J gene: TRBJ2-1; clone size: .
CDR3 protein: CASTGSYSNQPQHF; CDR3 DNA: TGTGCCAGCACAGGCTCCTATAGCAATCAGCCCCAGCATTTT; V gene: TRBV6-4; D gene: .; J gene: TRBJ1-5; clone size: .
CDR3 protein: CASRTSAGELFF; CDR3 DNA: TGTGCCAGTAGGACTAGCGCCGGGGAGCTGTTTTTT; V gene: TRBV19; D gene: TRBD2; J gene: TRBJ2-2; clone size: .
CDR3 protein: CASSQVSGTNEQYF; CDR3 DNA: TGCGCCAGCAGCCAAGTGTCGGGAACTAACGAGCAGTACTTC; V gene: TRBV4-3; D gene: .; J gene: TRBJ2-7; clone size: .
CDR3 protein: CASRGTGGQPQHF; CDR3 DNA: TGTGCCAGTAGGGGGACAGGAGGGCAGCCCCAGCATTTT; V gene: TRBV19; D gene: TRBD1; J gene: TRBJ1-5; clone size: .
CDR3 protein: CASSPYRGNEQFF; CDR3 DNA: TGTGCCAGCAGTCCCTACAGGGGTAATGAGCAGTTCTTC; V gene: TRBV27; D gene: TRBD1; J gene: TRBJ2-1; clone size: .
CDR3 protein: CSVEDWRTSETQYF; CDR3 DNA: TGCAGCGTTGAAGACTGGAGGACTAGCGAGACCCAGTACTTC; V gene: TRBV29-1; D gene: TRBD2; J gene: TRBJ2-5; clone size: few
CDR3 protein: CASSHIDRPGEQYF; CDR3 DNA: TGTGCCAGCAGTCATATCGACAGGCCGGGGGAGCAGTACTTC; V gene: TRBV25-1; D gene: .; J gene: TRBJ2-7; clone size: .
CDR3 protein: CASSTGRASGSYEQYF; CDR3 DNA: TGTGCCAGCAGCACAGGGAGGGCTAGCGGGTCCTACGAGCAGTACTTC; V gene: TRBV11-2; D gene: TRBD2; J gene: TRBJ2-7; clone size: .
CDR3 protein: CASSWGTSGYEQYF; CDR3 DNA: TGTGCCAGCAGCTGGGGGACTAGCGGTTACGAGCAGTACTTC; V gene: TRBV7-9; D gene: TRBD2; J gene: TRBJ2-7; clone size: .
CDR3 protein: CASSPGGTYEQYF; CDR3 DNA: TGTGCCAGCAGCCCGGGGGGAACGTACGAGCAGTACTTC; V gene: TRBV27; D gene: TRBD2; J gene: TRBJ2-7; clone size: .
CDR3 protein: CASSVAYPARVLGYTF; CDR3 DNA: TGTGCCAGCAGCGTAGCTTACCCTGCCAGGGTGCTTGGCTACACCTTC; V gene: TRBV9; D gene: .; J gene: TRBJ1-2; clone size: .
CDR3 protein: CASSFGVTAGGYTF; CDR3 DNA: TGTGCCAGCAGTTTCGGGGTAACAGCCGGCGGCTACACCTTC; V gene: TRBV27; D gene: .; J gene: TRBJ1-2; clone size: .
CDR3 protein: CASSSGRHTDTQYF; CDR3 DNA: TGTGCCAGCAGTAGCGGGAGACACACAGATACGCAGTATTTT; V gene: TRBV6-4; D gene: TRBD2; J gene: TRBJ2-3; clone size: .
CDR3 protein: CAIGGDGNTEAFF; CDR3 DNA: TGTGCCATCGGGGGGGACGGCAACACTGAAGCTTTCTTT; V gene: TRBV10-3; D gene: .; J gene: TRBJ1-1; clone size: .
CDR3 protein: CASSRTGPKEREAFF; CDR3 DNA: TGTGCCAGCAGCAGGACAGGGCCTAAAGAAAGGGAAGCTTTCTTT; V gene: TRBV7-9; D gene: TRBD1; J gene: TRBJ1-1; clone size: .
CDR3 protein: CASSQQGYGTFF; CDR3 DNA: TGTGCCAGCAGTCAACAAGGCTACGGGACTTTCTTT; V gene: TRBV2; D gene: .; J gene: TRBJ1-1; clone size: once
CDR3 protein: CASSFTGYKGYTF; CDR3 DNA: TGTGCCAGCAGTTTTACAGGGTATAAAGGCTACACCTTC; V gene: TRBV6-5; D gene: .; J gene: TRBJ1-2; clone size: .
CDR3 protein: CASSSRGRGYNEQFF; CDR3 DNA: TGTGCCAGCAGCTCGAGGGGGAGGGGTTACAATGAGCAGTTCTTC; V gene: TRBV5-6; D gene: .; J gene: TRBJ2-1; clone size: .
CDR3 protein: CAIGGVDYGYTF; CDR3 DNA: TGTGCCATCGGGGGGGTAGACTATGGCTACACCTTC; V gene: TRBV10-3; D gene: .; J gene: TRBJ1-2; clone size: .
CDR3 protein: CASSSSGGNFNEQFF; CDR3 DNA: TGTGCCAGCAGCTCGAGCGGGGGCAACTTCAATGAGCAGTTCTTC; V gene: TRBV6-6; D gene: TRBD2; J gene: TRBJ2-1; clone size: .
CDR3 protein: CASSVSPITGGGETQYF; CDR3 DNA: TGTGCCAGCAGCGTCTCTCCGATAACGGGTGGAGGAGAGACCCAGTACTTC; V gene: TRBV9; D gene: .; J gene: TRBJ2-5; clone size: .
CDR3 protein: CASSYEGGYSYNEQFF; CDR3 DNA: TGTGCCAGCAGTTACGAGGGGGGGTATTCCTACAATGAGCAGTTCTTC; V gene: TRBV6-5; D gene: .; J gene: TRBJ2-1; clone size: .
CDR3 protein: CASSTGGRAYNEQFF; CDR3 DNA: TGTGCCAGCAGCACTGGCGGGAGGGCGTACAATGAGCAGTTCTTC; V gene: TRBV12-1; D gene: .; J gene: TRBJ2-1; clone size: .
CDR3 protein: CASNAGGEQFF; CDR3 DNA: TGTGCCAGCAATGCCGGCGGTGAGCAGTTCTTC; V gene: TRBV6-5; D gene: .; J gene: TRBJ2-1; clone size: .
CDR3 protein: CSVPRGATEAFF; CDR3 DNA: TGCAGCGTACCCAGGGGAGCCACTGAAGCTTTCTTT; V gene: TRBV29-1; D gene: .; J gene: TRBJ1-1; clone size: .
CDR3 protein: CAWSAGYLETQYF; CDR3 DNA: TGTGCCTGGAGCGCGGGTTATTTAGAGACCCAGTACTTC; V gene: TRBV30; D gene: .; J gene: TRBJ2-5; clone size: .
CDR3 protein: CASSPMGQGEYGYTF; CDR3 DNA: TGTGCCAGCAGCCCGATGGGACAGGGAGAGTATGGCTACACCTTC; V gene: TRBV11-2; D gene: TRBD1; J gene: TRBJ1-2; clone size: .
CDR3 protein: CASSLLAYEQYF; CDR3 DNA: TGTGCCAGCAGCTTACTAGCCTACGAGCAGTACTTC; V gene: TRBV7-2; D gene: .; J gene: TRBJ2-7; clone size: .
CDR3 protein: CASSSPRLSTDTQYF; CDR3 DNA: TGTGCCAGCAGTTCTCCTAGACTTAGCACAGATACGCAGTATTTT; V gene: TRBV6-1; D gene: .; J gene: TRBJ2-3; clone size: .
CDR3 protein: CASSESSPLPTTGELFF; CDR3 DNA: TGCGCCAGCAGTGAGTCGAGTCCACTACCGACCACCGGGGAGCTGTTTTTT; V gene: TRBV10-1; D gene: .; J gene: TRBJ2-2; clone size: .
CDR3 protein: CASSGGGNGAEAFF; CDR3 DNA: TGTGCCAGCAGCGGGGGGGGGAATGGCGCTGAAGCTTTCTTT; V gene: TRBV9; D gene: .; J gene: TRBJ1-1; clone size: .
CDR3 protein: CAIPQSVAGAGNIQYF; CDR3 DNA: TGTGCCATACCTCAAAGCGTCGCGGGAGCGGGAAACATTCAGTACTTC; V gene: TRBV6-8; D gene: TRBD2; J gene: TRBJ2-4; clone size: .
CDR3 protein: CASSISGSRETQYF; CDR3 DNA: TGTGCCAGCTCGATTAGCGGGAGCAGAGAGACCCAGTACTTC; V gene: TRBV18; D gene: TRBD2; J gene: TRBJ2-5; clone size: .
CDR3 protein: CASSLSNGELFF; CDR3 DNA: TGTGCCAGCAGTTTATCCAACGGGGAGCTGTTTTTT; V gene: TRBV27; D gene: .; J gene: TRBJ2-2; clone size: .
CDR3 protein: CASSAQEDRGTEAFF; CDR3 DNA: TGTGCCAGCAGCGCCCAAGAGGACCGGGGGACTGAAGCTTTCTTT; V gene: TRBV9; D gene: .; J gene: TRBJ1-1; clone size: .
CDR3 protein: CASRAIAGAYNEQFF; CDR3 DNA: TGTGCCAGCAGAGCCATAGCGGGCGCCTACAATGAGCAGTTCTTC; V gene: TRBV6-5; D gene: TRBD2; J gene: TRBJ2-1; clone size: .
CDR3 protein: CASSDRGEKLFF; CDR3 DNA: TGTGCCAGCAGTGACCGAGGGGAAAAACTGTTTTTT; V gene: TRBV2; D gene: .; J gene: TRBJ1-4; clone size: few
CDR3 protein: CASSVPGQSSGANVLTF; CDR3 DNA: TGTGCCAGCAGCGTCCCGGGACAGAGCTCTGGGGCCAACGTCCTGACTTTC; V gene: TRBV9; D gene: TRBD1; J gene: TRBJ2-6; clone size: .
CDR3 protein: CAWSVGAGVNTF; CDR3 DNA: TGTGCCTGGAGTGTAGGTGCGGGGGTTAACACCTTC; V gene: TRBV30; D gene: .; J gene: TRBJ1-2; clone size: once
CDR3 protein: CASSWTSGSYEQYF; CDR3 DNA: TGCGCCAGCAGCTGGACTAGCGGGAGTTACGAGCAGTACTTC; V gene: TRBV5-1; D gene: TRBD2; J gene: TRBJ2-7; clone size: .
CDR3 protein: CASQEREGRETQYF; CDR3 DNA: TGTGCCAGCCAAGAGCGGGAGGGCCGGGAGACCCAGTACTTC; V gene: TRBV13; D gene: TRBD2; J gene: TRBJ2-5; clone size: .
CDR3 protein: CASRLAVSTDTQYF; CDR3 DNA: TGTGCCAGCAGGTTAGCGGTGAGCACAGATACGCAGTATTTT; V gene: TRBV2; D gene: .; J gene: TRBJ2-3; clone size: .
CDR3 protein: CASSLNPTGFPYGYTF; CDR3 DNA: TGTGCCAGCAGCTTAAACCCAACAGGGTTCCCCTATGGCTACACCTTC; V gene: TRBV7-3; D gene: .; J gene: TRBJ1-2; clone size: once
CDR3 protein: CASSVGQVGYTF; CDR3 DNA: TGTGCCAGTAGTGTGGGACAGGTCGGCTACACCTTC; V gene: TRBV19; D gene: TRBD1; J gene: TRBJ1-2; clone size: .
CDR3 protein: CASSGQPVYEQYF; CDR3 DNA: TGCGCCAGCAGTGGACAGCCCGTCTACGAGCAGTACTTC; V gene: TRBV23-1; D gene: .; J gene: TRBJ2-7; clone size: .
CDR3 protein: CASGSVPPHNEQFF; CDR3 DNA: TGTGCCAGCGGTAGCGTCCCCCCCCACAATGAGCAGTTCTTC; V gene: TRBV28; D gene: .; J gene: TRBJ2-1; clone size: .